This T cell receptor (beta chain) was identified in a study of beta chain features in type 1 diabetes. For the study at large: Sorted cell examination encompassed over 90,000,000 cells across all samples. Whole-study findings and limits: Although PCR might favor shorter templates, it would do so equally in patients and controls.

CDR3 length: 17 residues. Looked up from germline, CDR1 is MDHEN and CDR2 is SYDVKM. The ends were cut back, 6 bases at V and 2 bases at J, with 20 bases in the middle. cDNA synthesis used the whole RNA isolate, giving expressed TCRB sequences. Around 3.57 million reads was the average for naive, central memory and regulatory T cell samples. Assay: immunoSEQ multiplex PCR; the TCRdb copy retains only in-frame clones and omits some. The table includes hundreds of thousands of clones, 15% detected once. Remarks on this clone: Antigen: not known.

The genes are TRBV28 and TRBJ1-5, with D perhaps matching TRBD1 (6 bases). This TCR came from a young man in good health. Sequencing used naive CD4+ T cells from blood. The CDR3 reads CASRTTKQGIGNQPQHF. The CDR3 DNA follows: TGTGCCAGCAGAACTACAAAACAGGGAATCGGCAATCAGCCCCAGCATTTT.